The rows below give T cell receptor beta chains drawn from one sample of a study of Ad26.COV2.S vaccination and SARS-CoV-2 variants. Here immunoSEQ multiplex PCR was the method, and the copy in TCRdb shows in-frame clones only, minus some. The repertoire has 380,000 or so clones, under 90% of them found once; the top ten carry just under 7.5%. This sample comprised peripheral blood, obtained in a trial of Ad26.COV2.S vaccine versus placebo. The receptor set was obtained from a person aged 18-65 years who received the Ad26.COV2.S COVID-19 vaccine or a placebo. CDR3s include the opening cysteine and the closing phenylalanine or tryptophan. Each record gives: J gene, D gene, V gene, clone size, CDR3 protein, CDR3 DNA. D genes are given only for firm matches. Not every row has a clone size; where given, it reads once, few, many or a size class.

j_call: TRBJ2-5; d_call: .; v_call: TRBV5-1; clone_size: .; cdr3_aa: CASSLGPNGETQYF; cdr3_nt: TGCGCCAGCAGCTTAGGACCCAACGGGGAGACCCAGTACTTC
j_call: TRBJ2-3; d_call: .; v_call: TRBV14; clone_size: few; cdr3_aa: CASSPGQFTQYF; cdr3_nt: TGTGCCAGCAGCCCCGGACAGTTTACGCAGTATTTT
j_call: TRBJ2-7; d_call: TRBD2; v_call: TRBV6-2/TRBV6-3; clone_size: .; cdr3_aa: CASSYSPGGRAYEQYF; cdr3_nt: TGTGCCAGCAGTTACTCCCCGGGCGGGAGGGCCTACGAGCAGTACTTC
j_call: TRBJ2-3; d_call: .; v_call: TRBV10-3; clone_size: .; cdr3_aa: CAISEGLTDTQYF; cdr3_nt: TGTGCCATCAGTGAGGGACTCACAGATACGCAGTATTTT
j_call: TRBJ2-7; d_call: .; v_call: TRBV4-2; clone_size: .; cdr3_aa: CASSQPTGGGGTYEQYF; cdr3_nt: TGTGCCAGCAGCCAACCCACCGGAGGGGGGGGAACCTACGAGCAGTACTTC
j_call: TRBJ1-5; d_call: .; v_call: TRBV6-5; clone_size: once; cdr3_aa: CASSTSGPQHF; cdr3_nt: TGTGCCAGCTCTACGTCGGGGCCCCAGCATTTT
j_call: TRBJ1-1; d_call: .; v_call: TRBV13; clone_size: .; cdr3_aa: CASSLVGLTNTEAFF; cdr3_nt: TGTGCCAGCAGCTTAGTGGGACTTACGAACACTGAAGCTTTCTTT
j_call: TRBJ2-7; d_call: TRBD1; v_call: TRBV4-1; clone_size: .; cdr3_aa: CASSYPGTGSGEQYF; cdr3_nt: TGCGCCAGCAGCTACCCCGGGACAGGGTCGGGAGAGCAGTACTTC
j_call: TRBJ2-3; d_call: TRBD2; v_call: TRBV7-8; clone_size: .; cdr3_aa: CASSLKRGVTDTQYF; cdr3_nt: TGTGCCAGCAGCTTAAAGCGGGGGGTCACAGATACGCAGTATTTT
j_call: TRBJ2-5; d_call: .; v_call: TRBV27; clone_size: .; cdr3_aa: CASSPLGPLETQYF; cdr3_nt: TGTGCCAGCAGTCCCCTTGGGCCACTAGAGACCCAGTACTTC
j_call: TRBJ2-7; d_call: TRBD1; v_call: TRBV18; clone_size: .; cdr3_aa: CASSPARAGTGIAHEQYF; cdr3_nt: TGTGCCAGCTCACCTGCAAGAGCTGGGACAGGGATAGCGCACGAGCAGTACTTC
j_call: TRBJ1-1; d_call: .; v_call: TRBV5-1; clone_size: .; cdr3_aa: CASSSGRGLAEAFF; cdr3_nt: TGCGCCAGCAGCTCTGGACGGGGATTAGCTGAAGCTTTCTTT
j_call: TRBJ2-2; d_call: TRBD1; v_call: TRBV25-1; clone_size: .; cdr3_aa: CASNRGNTGELFF; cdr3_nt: TGTGCCAGCAACAGGGGCAACACCGGGGAGCTGTTTTTT
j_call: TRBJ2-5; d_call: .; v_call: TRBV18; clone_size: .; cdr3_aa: CASSPLDLQETQYF; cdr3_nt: TGTGCCAGCTCACCACTCGACCTGCAAGAGACCCAGTACTTC
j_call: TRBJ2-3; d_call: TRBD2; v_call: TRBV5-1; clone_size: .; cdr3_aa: CASSLVAGGPADTQYF; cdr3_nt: TGCGCCAGCAGCTTAGTAGCGGGAGGCCCAGCAGATACGCAGTATTTT
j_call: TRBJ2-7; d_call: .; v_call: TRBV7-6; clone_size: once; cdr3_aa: CASSLVYSGEQYF; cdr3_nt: TGTGCCAGCAGCTTAGTATACAGTGGCGAGCAGTACTTC
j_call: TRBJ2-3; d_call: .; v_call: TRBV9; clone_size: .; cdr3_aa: CASSDGTPDTQYF; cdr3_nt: TGTGCCAGCAGCGACGGGACCCCAGATACGCAGTATTTT
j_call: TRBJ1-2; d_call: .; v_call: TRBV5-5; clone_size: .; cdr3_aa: CASSFGDGYGYTF; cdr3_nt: TGTGCCAGCAGCTTCGGGGATGGCTATGGCTACACCTTC
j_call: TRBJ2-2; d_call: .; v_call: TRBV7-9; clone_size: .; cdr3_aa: CARPGDTGELFF; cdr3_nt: TGTGCCAGGCCCGGAGACACCGGGGAGCTGTTTTTT
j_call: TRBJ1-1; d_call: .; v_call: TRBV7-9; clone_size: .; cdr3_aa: CASSFGGGTEAFF; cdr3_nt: TGTGCCAGCAGCTTTGGAGGAGGTACTGAAGCTTTCTTT
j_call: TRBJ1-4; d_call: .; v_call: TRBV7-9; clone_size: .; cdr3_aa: CASSLNQRFNEKLFF; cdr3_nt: TGTGCCAGCAGCTTAAATCAGAGATTTAATGAAAAACTGTTTTTT
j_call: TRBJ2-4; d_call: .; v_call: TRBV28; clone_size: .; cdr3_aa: CASSPGGSWGIQYF; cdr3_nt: TGTGCCAGCAGTCCCGGGGGTAGCTGGGGCATTCAGTACTTC
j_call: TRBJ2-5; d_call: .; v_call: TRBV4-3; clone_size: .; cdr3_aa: CASSQQARETQYF; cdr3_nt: TGCGCCAGCAGCCAACAGGCGAGGGAGACCCAGTACTTC